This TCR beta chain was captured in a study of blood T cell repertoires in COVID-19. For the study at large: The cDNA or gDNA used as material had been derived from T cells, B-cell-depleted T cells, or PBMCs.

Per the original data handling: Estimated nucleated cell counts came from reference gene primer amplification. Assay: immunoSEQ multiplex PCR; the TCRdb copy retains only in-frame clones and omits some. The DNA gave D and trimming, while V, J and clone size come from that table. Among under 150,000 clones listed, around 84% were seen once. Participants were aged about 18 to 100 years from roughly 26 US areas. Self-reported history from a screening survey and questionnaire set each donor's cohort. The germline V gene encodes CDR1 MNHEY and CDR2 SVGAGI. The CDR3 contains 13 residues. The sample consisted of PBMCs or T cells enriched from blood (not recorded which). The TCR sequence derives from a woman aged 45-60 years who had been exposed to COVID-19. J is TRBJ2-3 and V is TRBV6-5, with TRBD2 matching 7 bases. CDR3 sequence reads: CALGGTRTDTQYF. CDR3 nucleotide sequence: TGTGCGTTGGGAGGGACTCGCACAGATACGCAGTATTTT.